These 3 T cell receptor beta chains came from one sample sequenced in a study of graft-versus-host responses after intestinal transplantation. Here immunoSEQ multiplex PCR was the method, and the copy in TCRdb shows in-frame clones only, minus some. Altogether over 100,000 clones are present, approximately 95% being singletons, with the ten largest covering 3.3%. These receptors' antigens are unknown. Sequencing used unstimulated CD8+ T cells sorted from spleen or lymph node cells, obtained before intestinal transplant. Receptors were obtained from a human donor who received an intestinal transplant.

Only one count was recorded for this clone. The chain couples TRBV18 to TRBJ2-7, with TRBD1 matching over 9 bases. CDR1 and CDR2 from the germline V gene are KGHSH and LQKENI. This CDR3 spans 14 amino acids. With 2 bases clipped from V and 3 bases from J, the junction kept 2 bases outside the gene matches. The CDR3 is CASSPRQGDYEQYF. The CDR3 nucleotides are TGTGCCAGCTCACCAAGACAGGGGGACTACGAGCAGTACTTC.

V and J are TRBV6-5 and TRBJ2-1, with 13 positions matching TRBD2. With 5 bases clipped from V and 6 bases from J, the junction kept 1 base outside the gene matches. The CDR3 totals 14 residues. The germline V gene encodes CDR1 MNHEY and CDR2 SVGAGI. The CDR3 coding sequence is TGTGCCAGCAGTAGACTAGCGGGAGGCAATGAGCAGTTCTTC. Its protein is CASSRLAGGNEQFF.

With respect to this clone: One end of the junction is discordant with germline, which a read error may explain. The genes are TRBV27 and TRBJ1-5, with TRBD1 as a possible D gene (6 bases). The CDR3 is 15 residues long. Germline V gene data show CDR1 as MNHEY and CDR2 as SMNVEV (reference sequence). CDR3 DNA: TGTGCCAGCAGTTTAAAGACAGGTTGCAATCGGCCCCAGCATTTT. It specifies CASSLKTGCNRPQHF.